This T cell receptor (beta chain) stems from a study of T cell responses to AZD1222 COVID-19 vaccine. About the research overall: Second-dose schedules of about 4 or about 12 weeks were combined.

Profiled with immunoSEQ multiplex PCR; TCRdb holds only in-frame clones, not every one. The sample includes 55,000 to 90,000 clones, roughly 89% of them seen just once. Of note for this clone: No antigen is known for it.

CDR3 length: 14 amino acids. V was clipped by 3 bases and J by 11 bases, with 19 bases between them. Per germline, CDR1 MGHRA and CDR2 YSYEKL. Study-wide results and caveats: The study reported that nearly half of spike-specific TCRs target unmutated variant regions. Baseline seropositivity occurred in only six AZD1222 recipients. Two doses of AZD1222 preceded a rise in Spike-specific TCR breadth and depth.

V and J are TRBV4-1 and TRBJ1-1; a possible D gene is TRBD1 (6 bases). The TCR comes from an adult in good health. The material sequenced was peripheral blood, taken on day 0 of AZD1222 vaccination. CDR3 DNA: TGCGCCAGCAGCCATACTGGGGGGGCTGGGGTGGCTTTCTTT. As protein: CASSHTGGAGVAFF.